The 9 T cell receptor beta chains below all came from one sample that was sequenced in a study of beta chain features in type 1 diabetes. Whole-study findings and limits: Moderate but significant shortening of TCRB CDR3s was recorded in all four CD4+ subsets from Type 1 diabetes patients.

Since all of the isolated RNA was reverse transcribed, expressed TCRB transcripts were what got sequenced. This table comes from immunoSEQ multiplex PCR, and its TCRdb copy is limited to in-frame clones, with some not included. This sample has 300,000 to 350,000 clones, with around 9% found just once. Which antigens these TCRs recognize remains unknown. The sample was central memory CD4+ T cells from blood. All receptors derive from a young man with type 1 diabetes.

Note on this clone: Other DNA sequences of this sample code for an identical CDR3. V gene TRBV9 combines with J gene TRBJ2-3, with 9 nucleotides matching TRBD2. Trimming removed 3 bases from V and 0 bases from J; junction bases left unmatched: 5. Per germline, CDR1 SGDLS and CDR2 YYNGEE. The CDR3 sequence is 16 residues long. The CDR3 is CASSGRSGGSTDTQYF. The CDR3 DNA is TGTGCCAGCAGCGGACGTAGCGGGGGAAGCACAGATACGCAGTATTTT.

The V and J genes are TRBV4-3 and TRBJ2-1; 12 bases are shared with TRBD1. Germline V CDR1 and CDR2: LGHNA, YSLEER. CDR3 length: 15 amino acids. Losses at the gene ends were 4 bases for V and 8 bases for J; bases not matched to a gene: 6. CDR3 nucleotides: TGCGCCAGCAGCCTTGGGACAGGGGGCTGGGATGAGCAGTTCTTC. This sequence encodes CASSLGTGGWDEQFF.

This clone turned up a few times. The gene calls are TRBV25-1 and TRBJ2-2, with unresolved D. CDR1 MGHDK and CDR2 SYGVNS come from the germline V gene. This CDR3 has 13 residues. Trimming took 2 bases from V and 7 from J, leaving 8 bases between them. CDR3 coding DNA: TGTGCCAGCAGTGAACCCTTTATCGGGGAGCTGTTTTTT. This codes for CASSEPFIGELFF.

V usage is TRBV6-6 and J usage is TRBJ2-4; tentatively, D is TRBD2 (6 bases). The V gene's germline CDR1 is MNHNY and CDR2 SVGAGI (reference sequence). V was pared by 5 bases and J by 1 base, with 12 bases between. The CDR3 spans 15 residues. The CDR3 DNA reads TGTGCCAGCAGTGATGAAGGGAGGGCCAAAAACATTCAGTACTTC. Translated, it gives CASSDEGRAKNIQYF.

This clone occurred a few times. V and J are TRBV25-1 and TRBJ1-2; TRBD1 is a possible D gene (5 bases). The germline V gene encodes CDR1 MGHDK and CDR2 SYGVNS. V lost 6 bases to trimming and J lost 4 bases, with 12 bases between them. This CDR3 is built from 13 residues. The CDR3 is CASRGQGIYGYTF. The CDR3 coding sequence is TGTGCCAGCAGGGGGCAGGGAATCTATGGCTACACCTTC.

This clone showed up just a few times. This sequence joins TRBV11-2 and TRBJ2-1, with TRBD1 matching 9 bases. Germline V gene data show CDR1 as SGHAT and CDR2 as FQNNGV. The CDR3 has 15 residues. J gave up 7 bases and V 5 bases, and 9 bases lay outside the gene matches. As DNA, the CDR3 is TGTGCCAGCAGCACCGGGACAGGGACCCAAAATGAGCAGTTCTTC. As protein: CASSTGTGTQNEQFF.

This chain joins TRBV9 and TRBJ2-1; 10 nucleotides match TRBD2. The trim removed 0 bases at V and 6 bases at J, leaving 6 bases unmatched. Germline V CDR1 and CDR2: SGDLS, YYNGEE. The length of the CDR3 is 16 residues. CDR3 bases: TGTGCCAGCAGCGTAGGAGGAGCGGGGGGGACCAATGAGCAGTTCTTC. Protein product: CASSVGGAGGTNEQFF. Using reference TRBV9 and TRBJ2-1 for the parts outside the CDR3, the full variable domain is DSGVTQTPKHLITATGQRVTLRCSPRSGDLSVYWYQQSLDQGLQFLIQYYNGEERAKGNILERFSAQQFPDLHSELNLSSLELGDSALYFCASSVGGAGGTNEQFFGPGTRLTVL.

This clone appeared many times. The chain is built from TRBV10-3 and TRBJ2-1; D might be TRBD2 (6 bases). The CDR3 consists of 14 residues. Trimming removed 7 bases from V and 3 bases from J, with 13 bases in between. The germline CDR1 and CDR2 sequences are ENHRY and SYGVKD. The CDR3 region has the DNA TGTGCCATCAAGGGCGGGGACGACTACAATGAGCAGTTCTTC. This gives the protein CAIKGGDDYNEQFF.

The gene calls are TRBV2 and TRBJ1-4; the match to TRBD1 covers 8 bases. The ends lost 4 bases at V and 6 bases at J; junction bases unmatched: 4. Germline V lookup: CDR1 SNHLY, CDR2 FYNNEI. The CDR3 contains 14 residues. Written as DNA, the CDR3 is TGTGCCAGCAGTGCGGACAGGGTTCATGAAAAACTGTTTTTT. This codes for CASSADRVHEKLFF.